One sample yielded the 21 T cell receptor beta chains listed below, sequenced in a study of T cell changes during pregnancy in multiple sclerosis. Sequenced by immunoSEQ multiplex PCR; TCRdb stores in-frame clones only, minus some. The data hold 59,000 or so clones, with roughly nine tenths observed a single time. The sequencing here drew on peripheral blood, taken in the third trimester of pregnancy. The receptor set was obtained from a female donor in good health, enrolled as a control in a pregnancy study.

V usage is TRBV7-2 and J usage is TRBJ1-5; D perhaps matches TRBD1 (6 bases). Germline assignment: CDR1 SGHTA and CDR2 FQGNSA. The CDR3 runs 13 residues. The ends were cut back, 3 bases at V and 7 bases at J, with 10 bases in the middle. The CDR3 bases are TGTGCCAGCAGCTTTTCTGGGGGCCAGCCCCAGCATTTT. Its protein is CASSFSGGQPQHF.

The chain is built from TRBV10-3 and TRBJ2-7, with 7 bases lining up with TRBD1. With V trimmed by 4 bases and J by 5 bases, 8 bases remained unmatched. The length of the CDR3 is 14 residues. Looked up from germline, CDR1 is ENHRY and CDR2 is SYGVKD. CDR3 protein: CAISASGTVNEQYF. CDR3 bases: TGTGCCATCAGTGCTTCCGGGACAGTCAACGAGCAGTACTTC.

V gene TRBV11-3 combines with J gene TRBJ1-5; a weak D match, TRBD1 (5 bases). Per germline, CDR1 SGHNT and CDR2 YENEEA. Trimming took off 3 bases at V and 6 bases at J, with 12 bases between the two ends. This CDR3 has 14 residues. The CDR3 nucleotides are TGTGCCAGCAGCTTGTTCAGGGAGGGTCAGCCCCAGCATTTT. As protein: CASSLFREGQPQHF.

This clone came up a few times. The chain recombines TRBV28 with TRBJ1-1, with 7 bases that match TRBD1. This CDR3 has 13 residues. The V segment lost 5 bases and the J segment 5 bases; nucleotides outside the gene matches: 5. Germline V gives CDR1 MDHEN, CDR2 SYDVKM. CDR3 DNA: TGTGCCAGCAGTCGAACGACAGGGACTGAAGCTTTCTTT. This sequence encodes CASSRTTGTEAFF.

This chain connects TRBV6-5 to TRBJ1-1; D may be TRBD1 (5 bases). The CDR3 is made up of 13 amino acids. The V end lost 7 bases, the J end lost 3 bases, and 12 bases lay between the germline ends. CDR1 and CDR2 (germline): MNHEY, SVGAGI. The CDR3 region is CASTPPGHTEAFF. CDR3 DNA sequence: TGTGCCAGCACCCCTCCAGGGCACACTGAAGCTTTCTTT.

The CDR3 sequence: CASSAGVGTEAFF. The CDR3 region has the DNA TGCGCCAGCAGCGCGGGGGTGGGGACTGAAGCTTTCTTT. This chain uses TRBV5-1 with TRBJ1-1; a weak D match, TRBD1 (5 bases). V dropped 4 bases and J dropped 5 bases, with 12 bases sitting between them. Germline CDR1 is SGHRS and CDR2 is YFSETQ. The CDR3 covers 13 residues.

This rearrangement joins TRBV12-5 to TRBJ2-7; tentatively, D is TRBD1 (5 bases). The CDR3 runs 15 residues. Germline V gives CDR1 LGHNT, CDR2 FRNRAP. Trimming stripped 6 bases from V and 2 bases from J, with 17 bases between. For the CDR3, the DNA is TGTGCTAGTGGCCAGGGCCCCCCTGCCGCCTACGAGCAGTACTTC. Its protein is CASGQGPPAAYEQYF.

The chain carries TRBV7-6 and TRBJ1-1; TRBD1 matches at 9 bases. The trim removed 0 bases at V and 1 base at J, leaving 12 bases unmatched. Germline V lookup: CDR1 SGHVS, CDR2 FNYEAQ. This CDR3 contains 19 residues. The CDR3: CASSLAPGDREGPNTEAFF. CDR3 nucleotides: TGTGCCAGCAGCTTAGCGCCCGGGGACAGGGAGGGCCCGAACACTGAAGCTTTCTTT. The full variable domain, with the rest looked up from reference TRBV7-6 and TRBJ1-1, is GAGVSQSPRYKVTKRGQDVALRCDPISGHVSLYWYRQALGQGPEFLTYFNYEAQQDKSGLPNDRFSAERPEGSISTLTIQRTEQRDSAMYRCASSLAPGDREGPNTEAFFGQGTRLTVV.

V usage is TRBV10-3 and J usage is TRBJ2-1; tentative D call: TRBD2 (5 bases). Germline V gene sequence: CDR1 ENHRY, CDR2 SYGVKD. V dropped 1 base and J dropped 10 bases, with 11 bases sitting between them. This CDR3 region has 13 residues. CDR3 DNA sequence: TGTGCCATCAGTGAGTTCGTCCGGGAAGAGCAGTTCTTC. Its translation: CAISEFVREEQFF.

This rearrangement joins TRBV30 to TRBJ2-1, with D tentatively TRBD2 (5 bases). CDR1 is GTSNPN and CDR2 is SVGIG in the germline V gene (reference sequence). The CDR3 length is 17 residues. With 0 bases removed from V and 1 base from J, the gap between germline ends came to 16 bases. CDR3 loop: CAWSVRWEPKSYNEQFF. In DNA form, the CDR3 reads TGTGCCTGGAGTGTACGGTGGGAGCCGAAGTCCTACAATGAGCAGTTCTTC.

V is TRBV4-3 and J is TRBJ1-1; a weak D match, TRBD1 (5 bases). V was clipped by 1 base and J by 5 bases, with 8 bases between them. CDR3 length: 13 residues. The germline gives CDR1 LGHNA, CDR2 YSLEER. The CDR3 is CASSQGKGTEAFF. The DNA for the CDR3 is TGCGCCAGCAGCCAAGGGAAGGGGACTGAAGCTTTCTTT.

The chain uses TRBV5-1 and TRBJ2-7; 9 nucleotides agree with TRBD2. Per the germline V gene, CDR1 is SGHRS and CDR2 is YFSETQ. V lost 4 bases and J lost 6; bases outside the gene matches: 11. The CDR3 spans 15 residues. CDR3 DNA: TGCGCCAGCAGCCCGGGACTAGCAGGACGAGGCGAGCAGTACTTC. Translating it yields CASSPGLAGRGEQYF.

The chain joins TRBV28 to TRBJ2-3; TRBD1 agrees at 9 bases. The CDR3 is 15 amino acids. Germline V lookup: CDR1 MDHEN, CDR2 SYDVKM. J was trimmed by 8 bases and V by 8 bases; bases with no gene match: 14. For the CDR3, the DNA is TGTGCCAGCCGAACGATGGGACAGGGTCATAGTACGCAGTATTTT. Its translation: CASRTMGQGHSTQYF. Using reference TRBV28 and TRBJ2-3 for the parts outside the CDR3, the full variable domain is DVKVTQSSRYLVKRTGEKVFLECVQDMDHENMFWYRQDPGLGLRLIYFSYDVKMKEKGDIPEGYSVSREKKERFSLILESASTNQTSMYLCASRTMGQGHSTQYFGPGTRLTVL.

The CDR3 protein is CASSQDTRTGNTGELFF. As DNA, the CDR3 is TGCGCCAGCAGCCAAGATACGAGAACCGGGAACACCGGGGAGCTGTTTTTT. The gene calls are TRBV4-1 and TRBJ2-2; no clear D. V was shortened by 0 bases and J by 1 base, with 12 bases between the two germline ends. The germline V gene encodes CDR1 MGHRA and CDR2 YSYEKL. This CDR3 contains 17 residues.

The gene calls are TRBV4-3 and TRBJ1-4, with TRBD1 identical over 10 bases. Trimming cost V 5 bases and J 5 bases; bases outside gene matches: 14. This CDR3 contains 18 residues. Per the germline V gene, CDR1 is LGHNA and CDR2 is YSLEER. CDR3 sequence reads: CASSEGDRGSILNEKLFF. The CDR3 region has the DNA TGCGCCAGCAGCGAAGGGGACAGGGGTAGTATCCTAAATGAAAAACTGTTTTTT.

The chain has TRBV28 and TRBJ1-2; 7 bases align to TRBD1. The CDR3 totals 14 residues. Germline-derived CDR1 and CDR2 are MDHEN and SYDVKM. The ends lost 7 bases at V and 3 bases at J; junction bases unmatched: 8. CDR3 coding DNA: TGTGCCAGCATCCAAGGGGGCGCGGACTATGGCTACACCTTC. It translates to CASIQGGADYGYTF.

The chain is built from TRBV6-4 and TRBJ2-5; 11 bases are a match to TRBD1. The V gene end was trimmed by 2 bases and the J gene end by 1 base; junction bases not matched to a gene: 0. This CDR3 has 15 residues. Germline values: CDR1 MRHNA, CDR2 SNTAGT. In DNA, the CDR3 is TGTGCCAGCAGTGACGGGACAGGGGGCCAAGAGACCCAGTACTTC. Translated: CASSDGTGGQETQYF.

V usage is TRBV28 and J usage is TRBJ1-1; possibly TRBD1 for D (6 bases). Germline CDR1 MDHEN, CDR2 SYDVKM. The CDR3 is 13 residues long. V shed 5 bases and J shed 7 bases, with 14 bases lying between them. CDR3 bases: TGTGCCAGCAGTCCTTACAGGGTGGGTGAAGCTTTCTTT. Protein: CASSPYRVGEAFF.

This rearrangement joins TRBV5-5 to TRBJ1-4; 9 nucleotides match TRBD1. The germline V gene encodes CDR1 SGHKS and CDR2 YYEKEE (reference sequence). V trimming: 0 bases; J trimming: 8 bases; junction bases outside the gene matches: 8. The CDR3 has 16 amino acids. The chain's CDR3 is CASSLAGGTGGEKLFF. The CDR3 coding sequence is TGTGCCAGCAGCTTGGCCGGAGGAACAGGGGGCGAAAAACTGTTTTTT. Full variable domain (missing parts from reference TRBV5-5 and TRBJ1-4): DAGVTQSPTHLIKTRGQQVTLRCSPISGHKSVSWYQQVLGQGPQFIFQYYEKEERGRGNFPDRFSARQFPNYSSELNVNALLLGDSALYLCASSLAGGTGGEKLFFGSGTQLSVL.

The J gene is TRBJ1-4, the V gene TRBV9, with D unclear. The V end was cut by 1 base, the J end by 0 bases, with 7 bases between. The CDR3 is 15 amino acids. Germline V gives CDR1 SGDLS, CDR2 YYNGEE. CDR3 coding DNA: TGTGCCAGCAGCGTACACGGGGCAACTAATGAAAAACTGTTTTTT. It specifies CASSVHGATNEKLFF.

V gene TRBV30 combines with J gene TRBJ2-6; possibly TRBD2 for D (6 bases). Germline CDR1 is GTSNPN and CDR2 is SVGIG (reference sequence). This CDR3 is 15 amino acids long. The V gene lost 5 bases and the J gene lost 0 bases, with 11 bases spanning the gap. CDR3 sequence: CAWGDSNSGANVLTF. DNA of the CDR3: TGTGCCTGGGGGGACTCCAACTCTGGGGCCAACGTCCTGACTTTC.